This T cell receptor beta chain came from a study of control samples from healthy donors and cancer patients. This CDR3 has 15 residues. The V and J ends lost 5 bases and 1 base, in that order; junction bases with no gene match: 4. Per the germline V gene, CDR1 is PRHDT and CDR2 is FYEKMQ (reference sequence). TCRdb's table, derived via immunoSEQ multiplex PCR, lists solely in-frame clones and lacks some. Of some 120,000 clones listed, 85% to 95% are singletons. This TCR was recovered from a man aged 50 or older with head and neck cancer. Specimen: PBMCs. The chain links TRBV13 to TRBJ2-2, with TRBD1 matching over 7 bases. The CDR3 DNA follows: TGTGCCAGCAGCCAAAGACAGGGGAACACCGGGGAGCTGTTTTTT. Protein: CASSQRQGNTGELFF.